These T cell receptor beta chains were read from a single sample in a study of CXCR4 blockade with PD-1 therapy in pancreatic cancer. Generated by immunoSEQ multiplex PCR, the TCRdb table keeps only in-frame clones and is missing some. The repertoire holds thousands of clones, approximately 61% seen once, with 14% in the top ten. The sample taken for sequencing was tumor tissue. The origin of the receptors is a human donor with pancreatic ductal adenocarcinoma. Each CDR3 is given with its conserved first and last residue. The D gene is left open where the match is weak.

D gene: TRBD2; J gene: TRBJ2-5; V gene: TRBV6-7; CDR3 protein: CASSYRDYEYF
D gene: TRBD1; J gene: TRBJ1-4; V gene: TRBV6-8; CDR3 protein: CASSGDRAVSEKLFF
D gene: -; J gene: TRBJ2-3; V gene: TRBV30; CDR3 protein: CAWSVSTDTQYF
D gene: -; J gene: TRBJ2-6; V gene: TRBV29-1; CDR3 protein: CSAQVGANVLTF
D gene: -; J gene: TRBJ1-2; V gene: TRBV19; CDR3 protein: CATRTEHGYTF
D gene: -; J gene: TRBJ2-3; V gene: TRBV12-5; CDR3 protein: CASGHSRAQYF
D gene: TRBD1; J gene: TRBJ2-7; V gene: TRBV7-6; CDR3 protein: CASSSGQGVYEQYF
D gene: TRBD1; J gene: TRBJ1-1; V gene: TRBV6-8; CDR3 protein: CASSYPGQGAIEAFF
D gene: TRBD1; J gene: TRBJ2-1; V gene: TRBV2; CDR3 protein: CASSGDRGGGEQFF
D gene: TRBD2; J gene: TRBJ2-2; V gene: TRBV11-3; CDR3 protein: CASSPPAGEGGELFF
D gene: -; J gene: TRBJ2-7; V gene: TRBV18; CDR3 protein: CASSAGQKNEQYF
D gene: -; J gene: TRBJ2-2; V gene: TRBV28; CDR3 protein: CATLRSGNTGELFF
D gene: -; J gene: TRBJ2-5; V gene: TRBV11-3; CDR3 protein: CASSLGTIQETQYF
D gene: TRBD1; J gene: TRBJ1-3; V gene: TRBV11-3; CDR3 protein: CASSLEGTAGNTIYF
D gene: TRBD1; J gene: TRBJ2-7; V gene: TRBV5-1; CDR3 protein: CASSPTGQAYEQYF
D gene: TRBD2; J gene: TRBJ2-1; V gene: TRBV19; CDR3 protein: CASSIQRESGYNEQFF
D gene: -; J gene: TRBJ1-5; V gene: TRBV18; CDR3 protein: CASSPTNSNQPQHF
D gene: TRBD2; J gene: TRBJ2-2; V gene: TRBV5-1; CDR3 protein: CASSLDSGRATGELFF
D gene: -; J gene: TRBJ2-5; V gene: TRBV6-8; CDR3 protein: CASSERGFLGTQYF
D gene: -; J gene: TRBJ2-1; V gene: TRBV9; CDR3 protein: CASSVAGSGLGEQFF
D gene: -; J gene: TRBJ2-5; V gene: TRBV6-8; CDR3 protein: CASSPEKRIQETQYF
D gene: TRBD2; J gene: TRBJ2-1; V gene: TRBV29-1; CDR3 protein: CSVEGRESYNEQFF
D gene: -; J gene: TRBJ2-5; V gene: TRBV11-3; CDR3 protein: CASRRTYGQQETQYF
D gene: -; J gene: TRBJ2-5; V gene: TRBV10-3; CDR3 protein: CASQTTGWFQETQYF
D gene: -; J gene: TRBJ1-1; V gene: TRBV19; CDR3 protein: CATGGYTEAFF
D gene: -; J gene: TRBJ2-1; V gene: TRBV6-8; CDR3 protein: CASIKSPGANYNEQFF
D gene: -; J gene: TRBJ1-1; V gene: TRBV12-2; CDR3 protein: CATGQGPGNTEAFF
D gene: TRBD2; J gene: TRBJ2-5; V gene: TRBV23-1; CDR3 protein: CASSQDPPRGGETQYF
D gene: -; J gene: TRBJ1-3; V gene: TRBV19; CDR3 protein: CAILTGGNTIYF
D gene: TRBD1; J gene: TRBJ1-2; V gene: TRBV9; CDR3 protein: CASSPWDRGYGYTF
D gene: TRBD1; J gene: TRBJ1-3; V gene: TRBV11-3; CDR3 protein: CASSLSTGGPGNTIYF
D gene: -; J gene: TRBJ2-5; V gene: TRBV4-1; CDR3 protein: CASSQDRREAQYF
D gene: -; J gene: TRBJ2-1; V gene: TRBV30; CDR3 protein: CAWSPPRSYNEQFF
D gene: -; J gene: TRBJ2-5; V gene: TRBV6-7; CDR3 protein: CASSYSSSDQETQYF
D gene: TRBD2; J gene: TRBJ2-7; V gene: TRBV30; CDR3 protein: CAWSHSGTKGYEQYF
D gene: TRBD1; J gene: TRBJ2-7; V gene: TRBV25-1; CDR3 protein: CASSETAGQGSSYEQYF
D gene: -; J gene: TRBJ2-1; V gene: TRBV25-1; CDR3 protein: CASSEPGASRDEQFF